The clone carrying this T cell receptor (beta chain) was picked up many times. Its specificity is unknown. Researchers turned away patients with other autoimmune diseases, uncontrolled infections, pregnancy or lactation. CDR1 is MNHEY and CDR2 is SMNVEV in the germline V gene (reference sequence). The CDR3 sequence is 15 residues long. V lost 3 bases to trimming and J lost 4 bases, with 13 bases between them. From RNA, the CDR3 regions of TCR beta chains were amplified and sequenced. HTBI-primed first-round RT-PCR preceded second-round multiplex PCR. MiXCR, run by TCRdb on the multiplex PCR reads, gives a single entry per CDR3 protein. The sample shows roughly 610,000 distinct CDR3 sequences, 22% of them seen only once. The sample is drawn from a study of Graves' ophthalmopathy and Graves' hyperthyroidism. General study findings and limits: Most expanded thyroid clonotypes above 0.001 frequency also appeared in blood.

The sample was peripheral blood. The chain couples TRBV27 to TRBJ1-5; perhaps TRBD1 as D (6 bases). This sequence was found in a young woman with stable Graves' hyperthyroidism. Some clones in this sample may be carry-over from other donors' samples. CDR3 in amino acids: CASSFSGTSNQPQHF. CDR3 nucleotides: TGTGCCAGCAGTTTTTCCGGGACATCAAATCAGCCCCAGCATTTT.